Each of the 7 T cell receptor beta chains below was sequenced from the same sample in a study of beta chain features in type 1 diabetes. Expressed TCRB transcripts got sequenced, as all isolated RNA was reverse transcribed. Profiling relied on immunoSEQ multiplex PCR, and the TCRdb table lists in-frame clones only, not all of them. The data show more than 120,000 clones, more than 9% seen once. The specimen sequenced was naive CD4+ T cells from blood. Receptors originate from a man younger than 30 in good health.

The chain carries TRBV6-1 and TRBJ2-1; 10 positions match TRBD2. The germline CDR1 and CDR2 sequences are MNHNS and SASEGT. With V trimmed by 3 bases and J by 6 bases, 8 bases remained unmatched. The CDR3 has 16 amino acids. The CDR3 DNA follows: TGTGCCAGCAGTGATAGAGTACTAGCGGGGTTCAATGAGCAGTTCTTC. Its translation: CASSDRVLAGFNEQFF.

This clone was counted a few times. The CDR3 DNA follows: TGTGCCAGCAGCTTAAGGAAGCCGGGTCAAGAGACCCAGTACTTC. It is translated as CASSLRKPGQETQYF. V gene TRBV7-9 combines with J gene TRBJ2-5, with D hard to call. V lost 2 bases and J lost 2, with 12 bases in between. CDR1 is SEHNR and CDR2 is FQNEAQ in the germline V gene (reference sequence). CDR3 length equals 15 residues.

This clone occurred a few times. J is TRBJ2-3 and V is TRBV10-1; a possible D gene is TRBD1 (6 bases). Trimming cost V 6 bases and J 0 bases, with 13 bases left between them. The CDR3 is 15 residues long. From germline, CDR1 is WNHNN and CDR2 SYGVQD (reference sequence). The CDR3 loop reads CASSPGVSSTDTQYF. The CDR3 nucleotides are TGCGCCAGCAGCCCAGGGGTTTCTAGCACAGATACGCAGTATTTT.

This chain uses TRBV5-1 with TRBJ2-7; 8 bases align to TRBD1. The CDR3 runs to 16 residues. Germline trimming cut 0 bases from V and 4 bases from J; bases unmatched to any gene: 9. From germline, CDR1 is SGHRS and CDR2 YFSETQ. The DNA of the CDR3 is TGCGCCAGCAGCTTGGCCTCTGGACAGGGCGGGTACGAGCAGTACTTC. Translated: CASSLASGQGGYEQYF.

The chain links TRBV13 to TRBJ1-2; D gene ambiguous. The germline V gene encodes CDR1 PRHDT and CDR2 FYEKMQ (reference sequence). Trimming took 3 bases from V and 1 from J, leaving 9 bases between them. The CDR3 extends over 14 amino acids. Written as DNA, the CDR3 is TGTGCCAGCAGCTTCGGGCGGGTTAACTATGGCTACACCTTC. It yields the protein CASSFGRVNYGYTF.

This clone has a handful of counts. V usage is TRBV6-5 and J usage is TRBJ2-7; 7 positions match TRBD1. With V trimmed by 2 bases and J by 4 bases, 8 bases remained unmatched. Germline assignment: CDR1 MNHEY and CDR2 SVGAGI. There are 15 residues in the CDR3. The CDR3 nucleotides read TGTGCCAGCAGTTACCCTACAGGGGATACTTACGAGCAGTACTTC. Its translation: CASSYPTGDTYEQYF.

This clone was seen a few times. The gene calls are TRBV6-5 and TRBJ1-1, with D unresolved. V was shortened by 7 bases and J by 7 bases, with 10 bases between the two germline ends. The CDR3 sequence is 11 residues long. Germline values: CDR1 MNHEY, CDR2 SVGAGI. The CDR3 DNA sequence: TGTGCCAGCAAGCTCGGGAGTGAAGCTTTCTTT. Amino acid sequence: CASKLGSEAFF.